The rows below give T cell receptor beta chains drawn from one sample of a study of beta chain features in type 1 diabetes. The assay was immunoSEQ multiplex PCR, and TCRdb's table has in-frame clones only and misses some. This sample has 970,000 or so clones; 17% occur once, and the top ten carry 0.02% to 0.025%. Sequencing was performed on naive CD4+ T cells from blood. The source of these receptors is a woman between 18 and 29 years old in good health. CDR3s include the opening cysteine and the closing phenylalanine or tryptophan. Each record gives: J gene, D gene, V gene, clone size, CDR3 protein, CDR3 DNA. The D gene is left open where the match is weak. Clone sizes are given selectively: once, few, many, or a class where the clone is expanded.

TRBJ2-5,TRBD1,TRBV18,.,CASSPETGEETQYF,TGTGCCAGCTCACCGGAGACAGGGGAAGAGACCCAGTACTTC
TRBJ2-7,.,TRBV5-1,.,CASSITSAYEQYF,TGCGCCAGCAGCATTACTAGTGCTTACGAGCAGTACTTC
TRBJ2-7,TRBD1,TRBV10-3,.,CAIMDRDSYEQYF,TGTGCCATCATGGACAGGGACTCCTACGAGCAGTACTTC
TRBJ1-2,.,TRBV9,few,CASSYHTEDPYGYTF,TGTGCCAGCAGCTACCACACAGAGGACCCCTATGGCTACACCTTC
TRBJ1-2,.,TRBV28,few,CASSIGHRSGYTF,TGTGCCAGCAGTATTGGACATCGGAGCGGCTACACCTTC
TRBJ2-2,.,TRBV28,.,CASSFPGRADTGELFF,TGTGCCAGCAGTTTCCCTGGCAGGGCTGACACCGGGGAGCTGTTTTTT
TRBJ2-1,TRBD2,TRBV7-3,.,CASSPTSGSLSYNEQFF,TGTGCCAGCAGCCCGACTAGCGGGAGTTTAAGCTACAATGAGCAGTTCTTC
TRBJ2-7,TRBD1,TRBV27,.,CASSSARQGNKQYF,TGTGCCAGCAGTTCAGCACGACAGGGAAATAAGCAGTACTTC
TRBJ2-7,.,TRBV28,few,CASSATKYEQYF,TGTGCCAGCAGTGCCACAAAATACGAGCAGTACTTC
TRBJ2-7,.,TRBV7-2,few,CASSLVRANQLQYF,TGTGCCAGCAGCTTAGTTCGGGCGAATCAGTTACAGTACTTC
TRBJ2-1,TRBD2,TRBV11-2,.,CASSILAGVYNEQFF,TGTGCCAGCAGCATACTAGCGGGGGTTTACAATGAGCAGTTCTTC
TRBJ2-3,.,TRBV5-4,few,CASSFYRGFLSTDTQYF,TGTGCCAGCAGCTTTTATCGCGGGTTTCTTTCCACAGATACGCAGTATTTT
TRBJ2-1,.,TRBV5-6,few,CASSTPLGQREQFF,TGTGCCAGCAGCACCCCTCTGGGGCAACGTGAGCAGTTCTTC
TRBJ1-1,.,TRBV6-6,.,CASSYMNTEAFF,TGTGCCAGCAGTTACATGAACACTGAAGCTTTCTTT
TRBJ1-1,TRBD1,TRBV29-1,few,CSAHRTGGNTEAFF,TGCAGCGCCCATAGGACAGGGGGAAACACTGAAGCTTTCTTT
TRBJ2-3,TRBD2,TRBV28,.,CASTGPGLARDTQYF,TGTGCCAGCACAGGACCGGGACTAGCGCGAGATACGCAGTATTTT
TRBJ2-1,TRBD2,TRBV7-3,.,CASSLSGTREAEQFF,TGTGCCAGCAGCTTAAGTGGGACTAGGGAGGCTGAGCAGTTCTTC
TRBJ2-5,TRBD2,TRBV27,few,CASSPGLAQSTQYF,TGTGCCAGCAGTCCCGGACTAGCCCAGTCGACCCAGTACTTC
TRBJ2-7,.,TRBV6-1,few,CASGRDIPYEQYF,TGTGCCAGCGGTCGGGACATCCCTTACGAGCAGTACTTC
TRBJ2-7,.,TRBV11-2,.,CASSLVASAAYEQYF,TGTGCCAGCAGCTTAGTGGCTAGCGCTGCCTACGAGCAGTACTTC
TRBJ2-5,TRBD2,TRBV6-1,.,CASSVTSGSGETQYF,TGTGCCAGCAGTGTGACTAGCGGGAGTGGTGAGACCCAGTACTTC
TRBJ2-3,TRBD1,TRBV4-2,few,CASSQHRGAVSTDTQYF,TGTGCCAGCAGCCAACACAGGGGGGCTGTAAGCACAGATACGCAGTATTTT
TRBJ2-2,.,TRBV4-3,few,CASSQDTRKRELFF,TGCGCCAGCAGCCAAGACACTAGGAAGAGGGAGCTGTTTTTT
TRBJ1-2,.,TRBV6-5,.,CASSQTLEGYGYTF,TGTGCCAGCAGTCAGACACTAGAGGGTTATGGCTACACCTTC
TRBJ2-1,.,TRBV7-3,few,CASTIDSGTYNEQFF,TGTGCCAGCACCATCGACTCGGGCACCTACAATGAGCAGTTCTTC
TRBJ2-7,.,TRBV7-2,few,CASSLGELIYEQYF,TGTGCCAGCAGCTTGGGAGAACTAATCTACGAGCAGTACTTC
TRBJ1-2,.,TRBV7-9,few,CASAPGGGYANYGYTF,TGTGCCAGCGCCCCAGGCGGGGGGTACGCTAACTATGGCTACACCTTC
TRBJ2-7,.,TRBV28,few,CASSKPGVGEYEQYF,TGTGCCAGCAGCAAACCAGGGGTCGGAGAGTACGAGCAGTACTTC
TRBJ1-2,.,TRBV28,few,CASSSSSASNYGYTF,TGTGCCAGCAGTTCCTCCTCGGCCTCCAACTATGGCTACACCTTC
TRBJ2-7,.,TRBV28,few,CASYGSSYEQYF,TGTGCCAGTTACGGAAGCTCCTACGAGCAGTACTTC
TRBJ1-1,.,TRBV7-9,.,CASSPPGRVTEAFF,TGTGCCAGCAGCCCCCCGGGTAGAGTTACTGAAGCTTTCTTT
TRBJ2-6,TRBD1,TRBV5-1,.,CASSAGTGYSGANVLTF,TGCGCCAGCAGCGCCGGGACAGGGTACTCTGGGGCCAACGTCCTGACTTTC
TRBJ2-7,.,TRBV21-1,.,CASRAGGGRCYEQYF,TGTGCCAGCAGGGCGGGCGGGGGTAGGTGCTACGAGCAGTACTTC
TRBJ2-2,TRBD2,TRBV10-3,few,CAISEKIAGASTGELFF,TGTGCCATCAGTGAGAAAATAGCGGGAGCGAGCACCGGGGAGCTGTTTTTT
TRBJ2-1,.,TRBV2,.,CASRFDGSSYNEQFF,TGTGCCAGCCGCTTCGATGGAAGCTCCTACAATGAGCAGTTCTTC
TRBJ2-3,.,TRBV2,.,CASSELAGNTDTQYF,TGTGCCAGCAGTGAACTGGCGGGAAACACAGATACGCAGTATTTT
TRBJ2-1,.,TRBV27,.,CASTRRLEAYNEQFF,TGTGCCAGCACTCGCCGACTAGAGGCCTACAATGAGCAGTTCTTC
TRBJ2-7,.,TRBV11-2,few,CASSLYETGFYEQYF,TGTGCCAGCAGCTTATATGAGACAGGTTTCTACGAGCAGTACTTC
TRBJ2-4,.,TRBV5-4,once,CASSPAGGTLAKTIQYF,TGTGCCAGCAGCCCGGCCGGGGGCACACTAGCCAAAACCATTCAGTACTTC
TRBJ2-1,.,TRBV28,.,CASSRFAPSSYNEQFF,TGTGCCAGCAGTCGATTCGCACCGAGCTCCTACAATGAGCAGTTCTTC
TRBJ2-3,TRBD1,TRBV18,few,CASSPPNSQGGTDTQYF,TGTGCCAGCTCACCACCGAACAGCCAGGGGGGCACAGATACGCAGTATTTT
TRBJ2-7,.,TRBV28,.,CASFTPGRGYEQYF,TGTGCCAGCTTCACTCCGGGACGTGGCTACGAGCAGTACTTC
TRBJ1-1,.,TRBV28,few,CASSFFSEAFF,TGTGCCAGCAGTTTCTTTTCTGAAGCTTTCTTT
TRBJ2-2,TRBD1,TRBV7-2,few,CASSLITGGLTGELFF,TGTGCCAGCAGCCTTATCACAGGGGGCCTGACCGGGGAGCTGTTTTTT
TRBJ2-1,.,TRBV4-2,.,CASSQQTNRLANEQFF,TGTGCCAGCAGCCAACAAACAAACCGTTTGGCCAATGAGCAGTTCTTC
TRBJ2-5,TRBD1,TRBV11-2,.,CASSTPGQGRETQYF,TGTGCCAGCAGCACTCCGGGACAGGGGCGAGAGACCCAGTACTTC
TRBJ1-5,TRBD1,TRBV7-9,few,CASSLATGVGNQPQHF,TGTGCCAGCAGCTTAGCGACAGGGGTTGGCAATCAGCCCCAGCATTTT